These 24 T cell receptor beta chains were all obtained from the same sample, sequenced in a study of a mutant IDH1 vaccine in newly diagnosed glioma. Their antigens remain unidentified. Repertoires were generated with immunoSEQ multiplex PCR, while TCRdb's copy carries only in-frame clones and drops some. The table shows over 55,000 clones, with around 81% occurring only once. Time point of the sample: week 35, safety follow-up. Each vaccine dose was 300 ug of mutant IDH1 20-mer peptide, with topical imiquimod. The specimen was PBMCs, collected from a glioma patient whose treatment included an IDH1 peptide vaccine. The source of these receptors is a middle-aged man with glioma.

The gene calls are TRBV6-4 and TRBJ1-1; D ambiguous. CDR3 length: 14 residues. The germline V and J ends were trimmed by 5 bases and 4 bases, with 14 bases remaining between them. From germline, CDR1 is MRHNA and CDR2 SNTAGT. The CDR3 loop reads CASSYSQRGTEAFF. Here the CDR3 DNA reads TGTGCCAGCAGTTACAGCCAACGGGGCACTGAAGCTTTCTTT.

J is TRBJ2-5 and V is TRBV7-9; 9 nucleotides line up with TRBD2. The germline gives CDR1 SEHNR, CDR2 FQNEAQ (reference sequence). This CDR3 contains 17 residues. Trimming cost V 1 base and J 7 bases; bases outside gene matches: 13. This CDR3 is CASSLDFPPSGGRTQYF. The CDR3 DNA reads as TGTGCCAGCAGCTTAGATTTCCCCCCCAGCGGGGGGCGGACCCAGTACTTC.

This chain connects TRBV9 to TRBJ2-2; D might be TRBD1 or TRBD2, each matching 5 bases. V gave up 0 bases and J gave up 8 bases, with 17 bases separating them. This CDR3 has 16 amino acids. Germline V gives CDR1 SGDLS, CDR2 YYNGEE. The CDR3 here is CASSVGHGTADGELFF. The CDR3 DNA sequence: TGTGCCAGCAGCGTAGGCCATGGGACCGCCGATGGGGAGCTGTTTTTT.

This sequence joins TRBV6-1 and TRBJ1-3; D is undetermined. CDR1 is MNHNS and CDR2 is SASEGT in the germline V gene. V lost 4 bases to trimming and J lost 0 bases, with 13 bases between them. This CDR3 is built from 16 residues. CDR3 DNA: TGTGCCAGCAGTGTGACGGCCCCAGGCTCTGGAAACACCATATATTTT. Protein product: CASSVTAPGSGNTIYF.

V is TRBV19 and J is TRBJ1-4; no reliable D call. Looked up from germline, CDR1 is LNHDA and CDR2 is SQIVND (reference sequence). V lost 3 bases and J lost 8, with 13 bases in between. This CDR3 region has 14 residues. The CDR3 sequence: CASSILGPGEKLFF. The DNA of the CDR3 is TGTGCCAGTAGTATCCTCGGACCCGGGGAAAAACTGTTTTTT.

The chain uses TRBV28 and TRBJ2-5; D is possibly TRBD1 (5 bases). The CDR3 runs to 15 residues. Germline CDR1 reads MDHEN; CDR2 reads SYDVKM. The germline V and J ends were trimmed by 0 bases and 0 bases, with 8 bases remaining between them. The CDR3 DNA follows: TGTGCCAGCAGTTTATGGAGACAGTACCAAGAGACCCAGTACTTC. It translates to CASSLWRQYQETQYF.

This chain links TRBV19 with TRBJ2-7; possibly TRBD1 for D (5 bases). Germline-derived CDR1 and CDR2 are LNHDA and SQIVND (reference sequence). V was cut by 8 bases and J by 1 base, with 18 bases left in between. The CDR3 extends over 15 amino acids. CDR3 in DNA: TGTGCCAGTGCTTTAGGTGCAGGGCTATCCTACGAGCAGTACTTC. It specifies CASALGAGLSYEQYF.

The rearrangement joins TRBV6-1 to TRBJ1-1, with TRBD1 as a possible D gene (6 bases). The CDR3 has 13 residues. Germline-derived CDR1 and CDR2 are MNHNS and SASEGT. V was cut by 6 bases and J by 8 bases, with 16 bases left in between. The DNA for the CDR3 is TGTGCCAGCAGAGTACAGGGTAAGCCCGAAGCTTTCTTT. Encoded protein: CASRVQGKPEAFF.

The rearrangement links TRBV27 to TRBJ2-3; weak D call: TRBD2 (7 bases). The V and J ends lost 11 bases and 1 base respectively, with 16 bases between them. CDR3 length equals 14 residues. Germline CDR1 MNHEY, CDR2 SMNVEV (reference sequence). The CDR3 is CASGGHRGTDTQYF. CDR3 in DNA: TGTGCCTCCGGGGGGCACAGGGGCACAGATACGCAGTATTTT.

The rearrangement joins TRBV11-2 to TRBJ1-6; perhaps TRBD1 as D (5 bases). Germline V gene lookup returns CDR1 SGHAT and CDR2 FQNNGV. V was cut by 1 base and J by 8 bases, with 6 bases left in between. The CDR3 is made up of 13 amino acids. The CDR3: CASSLGGDSPLHF. In DNA form, the CDR3 reads TGTGCCAGCAGCTTAGGGGGGGATTCACCCCTCCACTTT.

The V and J genes are TRBV12-5 and TRBJ2-7; the D is unclear. Germline V gene sequence: CDR1 LGHNT, CDR2 FRNRAP. V was trimmed by 2 bases and J by 2 bases, leaving 13 bases between them. This CDR3 is 15 amino acids long. The CDR3, as DNA: TGTGCTAGTGGTTTGAGGCGGTCGGATCCCTACGAGCAGTACTTC. Translating it yields CASGLRRSDPYEQYF.

The chain recombines TRBV19 with TRBJ2-7, with D tentatively TRBD2 (5 bases). Trimming stripped 5 bases from V and 3 bases from J, with 14 bases between. This CDR3 spans 14 amino acids. Germline V gene lookup returns CDR1 LNHDA and CDR2 SQIVND (reference sequence). The CDR3 spells CASSAGPLSYEQYF. The DNA for the CDR3 is TGTGCCAGTAGTGCGGGCCCCCTGAGCTACGAGCAGTACTTC.

V and J are TRBV6-5 and TRBJ2-1; 10 bases fit TRBD2. There are 12 residues in the CDR3. Germline lookup yields CDR1 MNHEY and CDR2 SVGAGI. The CDR3 sequence is CGKRGGNNEQFF. CDR3 DNA sequence: TGTGGGAAGCGGGGGGGAAACAATGAGCAGTTCTTC.

The chain combines TRBV19 with TRBJ2-6; D may be TRBD1 or TRBD2 (5 bases each). V was clipped by 3 bases and J by 2 bases, with 8 bases between them. Per germline, CDR1 LNHDA and CDR2 SQIVND (reference sequence). This CDR3 is built from 15 residues. This CDR3 is CASSIQGPGANVLTF. The DNA for the CDR3 is TGTGCCAGTAGTATCCAGGGACCTGGGGCCAACGTCCTGACTTTC.

This sequence joins TRBV10-1 and TRBJ1-3; D possibly corresponds to TRBD1 (5 bases). With 6 bases removed from V and 2 bases from J, the gap between germline ends came to 11 bases. The CDR3 has 14 amino acids. Germline V gene data show CDR1 as WNHNN and CDR2 as SYGVQD (reference sequence). CDR3 residues: CASRAGTAGNTIYF. DNA for the CDR3: TGCGCCAGCAGGGCCGGGACGGCTGGAAACACCATATATTTT.

A few counts support this clone. This chain connects TRBV6-6 to TRBJ2-2; D is undetermined. The germline gives CDR1 MNHNY, CDR2 SVGAGI (reference sequence). V lost 2 bases to trimming and J lost 8 bases, with 9 bases between them. This CDR3 spans 13 amino acids. The CDR3 DNA reads as TGTGCCAGCAGTTACGACTTCCAGGGGGAGCTGTTTTTT. Amino acid sequence: CASSYDFQGELFF.

DNA for the CDR3: TGTGCCAGCAGCTTGTTCCGGGTCGGGGGGCGCTACAATGAGCAGTTCTTC. This sequence encodes CASSLFRVGGRYNEQFF. This chain joins TRBV5-4 and TRBJ2-1, with TRBD2 as a possible D gene (7 bases). The CDR3 extends over 17 amino acids. The germline V gene encodes CDR1 SGHNT and CDR2 YYREEE (reference sequence). Trimming took 1 base from V and 3 from J, leaving 17 bases between them.

Only one count was recorded for this clone. The chain links TRBV7-2 to TRBJ2-7, with D maybe TRBD1 (5 bases). V dropped 6 bases and J dropped 3 bases, with 12 bases sitting between them. This CDR3 contains 13 residues. Germline CDR1 is SGHTA and CDR2 is FQGNSA. CDR3 bases: TGTGCCAGCAGTACCACAGGATTCTACGAGCAGTACTTC. It encodes CASSTTGFYEQYF.

V is TRBV6-6 and J is TRBJ2-7; either TRBD1 or TRBD2 may fit D (5 bases each). The germline V gene encodes CDR1 MNHNY and CDR2 SVGAGI (reference sequence). Trimming shortened V by 6 bases and J by 2 bases, and 11 bases separated the two germline ends. CDR3 length: 13 residues. CDR3 bases: TGTGCCAGCAGAGCCGGGACGGCCTACGAGCAGTACTTC. Amino acid sequence: CASRAGTAYEQYF.

This chain joins TRBV7-9 and TRBJ2-7; no firm D call. CDR1 SEHNR and CDR2 FQNEAQ come from the germline V gene (reference sequence). This CDR3 has 13 amino acids. V gave up 2 bases and J gave up 2 bases, with 7 bases separating them. CDR3 DNA sequence: TGTGCCAGCAGCTTAACTTTTCCCTACGAGCAGTACTTC. Translated, it gives CASSLTFPYEQYF.

There are a few counts of this clone. V gene TRBV14 combines with J gene TRBJ1-1; D unresolved. Germline CDR1 is SGHDN and CDR2 is FVKESK. Deletions cut 2 bases from V and 1 base from J, with 11 bases between. The CDR3 has 15 residues. The CDR3 DNA is TGTGCCAGCAGCCAAACTGCTCGCCAGAACACTGAAGCTTTCTTT. This sequence encodes CASSQTARQNTEAFF.

The chain carries TRBV19 and TRBJ2-5; possible D gene TRBD2, 6 bases. V was clipped by 1 base and J by 4 bases, with 13 bases between them. Germline assignment: CDR1 LNHDA and CDR2 SQIVND (reference sequence). The CDR3 extends over 15 amino acids. In nucleotides, the CDR3 is TGTGCCAGTAGTATAGGGCTCGGGGGTGGAGAGACCCAGTACTTC. It translates to CASSIGLGGGETQYF.

The rearrangement links TRBV6-1 to TRBJ1-1; no definite D call. This CDR3 is 14 amino acids long. Trimming cost V 6 bases and J 4 bases, with 15 bases left between them. Germline lookup yields CDR1 MNHNS and CDR2 SASEGT. For the CDR3, the DNA is TGTGCCAGCAGCACGACAAGGTCGGGCACTGAAGCTTTCTTT. This encodes CASSTTRSGTEAFF.

The chain links TRBV5-1 to TRBJ2-5, with TRBD1 matching over 7 bases. After removal of 1 base from V and 4 bases from J, the junction contained 10 bases not matched to a gene. The CDR3 runs to 16 residues. Looked up from germline, CDR1 is SGHRS and CDR2 is YFSETQ. CDR3 sequence: CASSLRSGGGGETQYF. The CDR3 bases are TGCGCCAGCAGCTTGAGGTCAGGGGGTGGAGGAGAGACCCAGTACTTC.